This TCR beta chain was identified during a study of blood T cell repertoires in COVID-19. The wider study: COVID-19 samples collected from the United States, Italy and Spain covered acute and convalescent phases.

Germline V CDR1 and CDR2: SGHNT, YENEEA. V shed 8 bases and J shed 6 bases, with 16 bases lying between them. CDR3 length equals 14 residues. The table came from immunoSEQ multiplex PCR; TCRdb's copy has only in-frame clones and leaves some out. The table has roughly 60,000 clones, roughly 90% seen once. The gene calls are TRBV11-3 and TRBJ2-2; perhaps TRBD1 as D (5 bases). The sequence came from a human donor with acute or convalescent COVID-19. The donor label of this sample is uncertain. Sequencing was done on a sample of peripheral blood. The CDR3 sequence: CASRVQGDAGELFF. CDR3 in DNA: TGTGCCAGCCGCGTCCAGGGTGATGCCGGGGAGCTGTTTTTT.